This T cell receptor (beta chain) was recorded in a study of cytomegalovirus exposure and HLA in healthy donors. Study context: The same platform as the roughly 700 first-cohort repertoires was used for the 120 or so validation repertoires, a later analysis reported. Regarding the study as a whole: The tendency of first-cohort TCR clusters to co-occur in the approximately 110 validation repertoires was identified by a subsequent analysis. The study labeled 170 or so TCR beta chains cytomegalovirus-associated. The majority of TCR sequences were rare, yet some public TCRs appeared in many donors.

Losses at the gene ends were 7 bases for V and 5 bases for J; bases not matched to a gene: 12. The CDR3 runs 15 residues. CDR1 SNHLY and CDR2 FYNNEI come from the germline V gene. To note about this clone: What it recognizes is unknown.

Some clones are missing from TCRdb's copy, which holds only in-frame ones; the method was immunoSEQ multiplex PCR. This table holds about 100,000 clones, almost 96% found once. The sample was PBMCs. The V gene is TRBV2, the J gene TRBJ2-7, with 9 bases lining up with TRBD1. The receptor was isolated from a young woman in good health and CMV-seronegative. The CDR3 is CASIGGGQGRNEQYF. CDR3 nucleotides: TGTGCCAGCATAGGGGGGGGACAGGGCAGGAACGAGCAGTACTTC.